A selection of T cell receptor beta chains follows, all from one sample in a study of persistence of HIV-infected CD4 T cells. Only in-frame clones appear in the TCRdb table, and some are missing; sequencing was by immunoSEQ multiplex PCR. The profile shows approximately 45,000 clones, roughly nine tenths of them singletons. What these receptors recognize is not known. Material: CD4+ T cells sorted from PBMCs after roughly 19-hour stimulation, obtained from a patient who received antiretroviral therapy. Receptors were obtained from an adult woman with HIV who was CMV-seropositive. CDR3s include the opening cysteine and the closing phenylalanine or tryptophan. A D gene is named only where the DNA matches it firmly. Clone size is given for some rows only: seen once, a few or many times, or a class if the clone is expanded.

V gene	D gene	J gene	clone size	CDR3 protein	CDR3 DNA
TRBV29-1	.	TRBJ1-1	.	CSVEGRDTEAFF	TGCAGCGTTGAGGGCCGGGACACTGAAGCTTTCTTT
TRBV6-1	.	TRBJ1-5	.	CASSEVSSYSNQPQHF	TGTGCCAGCAGTGAAGTATCCAGCTATAGCAATCAGCCCCAGCATTTT
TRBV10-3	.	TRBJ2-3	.	CAISGSGGNTQYF	TGTGCCATCAGTGGTAGCGGCGGGAATACGCAGTATTTT
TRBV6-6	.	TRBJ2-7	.	CASSPGAYEQYF	TGTGCCAGCAGTCCAGGGGCCTACGAGCAGTACTTC
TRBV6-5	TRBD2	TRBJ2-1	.	CASRKGLADNEQFF	TGTGCCAGCAGAAAGGGACTAGCGGATAATGAGCAGTTCTTC
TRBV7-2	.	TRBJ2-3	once	CASSSGGGLHTDTQYF	TGTGCCAGCAGCTCTGGAGGGGGCCTCCACACAGATACGCAGTATTTT
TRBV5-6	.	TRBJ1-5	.	CASSLVSQGNQPQHF	TGTGCCAGCAGCTTGGTATCGCAGGGCAATCAGCCCCAGCATTTT
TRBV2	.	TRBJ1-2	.	CASIFGGVYGYTF	TGTGCCAGCATCTTTGGGGGAGTATATGGCTACACCTTC
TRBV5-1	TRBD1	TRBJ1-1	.	CASSLGVGQGAGEAFF	TGCGCCAGCAGCTTGGGGGTGGGACAGGGGGCTGGTGAAGCTTTCTTT
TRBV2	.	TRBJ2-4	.	CASIGRQSAKNIQYF	TGTGCCAGCATCGGGCGACAATCGGCCAAAAACATTCAGTACTTC
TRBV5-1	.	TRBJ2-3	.	CASSSQTLANTQYF	TGCGCCAGCAGCTCACAAACCCTAGCGAACACGCAGTATTTT
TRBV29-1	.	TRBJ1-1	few	CSVEEVRDTEAFF	TGCAGCGTTGAAGAAGTGAGGGACACTGAAGCTTTCTTT
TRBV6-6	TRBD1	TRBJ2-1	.	CASSRDSYNEQFF	TGTGCCAGTTCCCGGGACAGTTACAATGAGCAGTTCTTC
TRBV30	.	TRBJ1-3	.	CAWSWGAPAGNTIYF	TGTGCCTGGAGTTGGGGGGCCCCGGCTGGAAACACCATATATTTT
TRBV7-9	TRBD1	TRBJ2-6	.	CASSSTGAGANVLTF	TGTGCCAGCAGCTCGACAGGGGCCGGGGCCAACGTCCTGACTTTC
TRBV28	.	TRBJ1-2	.	CASSPVDGYGYTF	TGTGCCAGCAGTCCGGTTGATGGCTATGGCTACACCTTC
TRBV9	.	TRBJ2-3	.	CASSVGVLGTDTQYF	TGTGCCAGCAGCGTAGGGGTACTAGGCACAGATACGCAGTATTTT
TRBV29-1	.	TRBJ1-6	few	CSVEDSEGSPLHF	TGCAGCGTTGAAGATAGCGAGGGTTCACCCCTCCACTTT
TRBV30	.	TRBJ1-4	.	CAWGELNEKLFF	TGTGCCTGGGGGGAACTTAATGAAAAACTGTTTTTT
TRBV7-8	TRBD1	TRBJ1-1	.	CASNRGPGTEAFF	TGTGCCAGCAACAGGGGGCCTGGCACTGAAGCTTTCTTT
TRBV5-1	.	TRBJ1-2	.	CASSLETASYTF	TGCGCCAGCAGCTTGGAAACAGCGAGCTACACCTTC
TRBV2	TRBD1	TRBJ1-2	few	CASIEEGAGGYTF	TGTGCCAGCATCGAGGAGGGGGCAGGCGGCTACACCTTC
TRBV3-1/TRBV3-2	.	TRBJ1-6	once	CASSQGMRGASNSPLHF	TGTGCCAGCAGCCAAGGTATGAGGGGGGCATCTAATTCACCCCTCCACTTT
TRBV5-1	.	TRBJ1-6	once	CASSLTTYNSPLHF	TGCGCCAGCAGCTTGACCACCTATAATTCACCCCTCCACTTT
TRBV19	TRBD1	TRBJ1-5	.	CASYTGEDPTEPQHF	TGTGCCAGTTATACAGGGGAAGACCCCACGGAGCCCCAGCATTTT
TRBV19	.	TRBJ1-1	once	CASSAGREFEAFF	TGTGCCAGTAGTGCCGGACGGGAGTTTGAAGCTTTCTTT
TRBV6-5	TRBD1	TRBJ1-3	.	CASRGTAGNTIYF	TGTGCCAGCAGGGGGACAGCTGGAAACACCATATATTTT
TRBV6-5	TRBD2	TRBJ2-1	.	CASRITSGGDNEQFF	TGTGCCAGCAGAATAACTAGCGGGGGGGACAATGAGCAGTTCTTC
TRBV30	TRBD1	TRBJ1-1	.	CAWRDRGDTEAFF	TGTGCCTGGAGAGACAGGGGGGACACTGAAGCTTTCTTT
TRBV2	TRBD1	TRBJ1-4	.	CASRWDRGRSEKLFF	TGTGCCAGCCGCTGGGACAGGGGAAGGAGTGAAAAACTGTTTTTT
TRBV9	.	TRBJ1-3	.	CASSVDPSSGNTIYF	TGTGCCAGCAGCGTAGACCCGAGCTCTGGAAACACCATATATTTT
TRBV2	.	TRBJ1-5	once	CASSDRGLGNQPQHF	TGTGCCAGCAGTGACAGGGGCTTGGGCAATCAGCCCCAGCATTTT
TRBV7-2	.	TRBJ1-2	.	CASSLGPGQSGNYGYTF	TGTGCCAGCAGCTTAGGCCCCGGACAGAGTGGGAACTATGGCTACACCTTC
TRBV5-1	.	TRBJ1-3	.	CASSLDRGVSGNTIYF	TGCGCCAGCAGCTTGGATAGAGGGGTTTCTGGAAACACCATATATTTT
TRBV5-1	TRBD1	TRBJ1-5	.	CASSLGTRGPDQPQHF	TGCGCCAGCAGCTTGGGAACCAGGGGGCCAGATCAGCCCCAGCATTTT
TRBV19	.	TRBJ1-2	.	CASRMDGANYGYTF	TGTGCCAGTAGGATGGACGGAGCTAACTATGGCTACACCTTC
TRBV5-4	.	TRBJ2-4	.	CASSLALGGNIQYF	TGTGCCAGCAGCTTGGCCTTAGGGGGGAACATTCAGTACTTC
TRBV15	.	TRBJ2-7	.	CATSRERPDQTYEQYF	TGTGCCACCAGCAGAGAGAGACCGGACCAAACCTACGAGCAGTACTTC
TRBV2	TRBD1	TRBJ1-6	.	CASSEPRGQGNNSPLHF	TGTGCCAGCAGTGAACCAAGGGGACAGGGGAATAATTCACCCCTCCACTTT
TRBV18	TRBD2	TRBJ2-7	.	CASSPGTSGVNEQYF	TGTGCCAGCTCACCAGGGACTAGCGGGGTAAACGAGCAGTACTTC
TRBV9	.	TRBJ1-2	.	CASSTEGNYGYTF	TGTGCCAGCAGCACAGAGGGTAACTATGGCTACACCTTC
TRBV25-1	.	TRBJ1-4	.	CASRGQTTNEKLFF	TGTGCCAGCCGTGGACAGACAACTAATGAAAAACTGTTTTTT
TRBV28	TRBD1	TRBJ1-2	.	CASRPGQVLYGYTF	TGTGCCAGCAGACCCGGACAGGTCCTCTATGGCTACACCTTC
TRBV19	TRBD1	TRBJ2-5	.	CASSWDRGLGETQYF	TGTGCCAGTAGTTGGGACAGGGGGCTCGGGGAGACCCAGTACTTC
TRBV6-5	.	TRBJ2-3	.	CASSYSLEPDTQYF	TGTGCCAGCAGTTACTCCCTGGAACCAGATACGCAGTATTTT
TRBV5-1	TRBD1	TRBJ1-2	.	CASSLEGNRGRGYTF	TGCGCCAGCAGCTTGGAGGGTAACAGGGGTCGAGGCTACACCTTC
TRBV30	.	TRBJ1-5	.	CAWSQGAHQPQHF	TGTGCCTGGAGTCAAGGGGCGCATCAGCCCCAGCATTTT
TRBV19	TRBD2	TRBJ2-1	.	CASSIPGTSGYNEQFF	TGTGCCAGTAGTATCCCCGGGACTAGCGGTTACAATGAGCAGTTCTTC
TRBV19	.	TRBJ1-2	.	CASSIDGDNYGYTF	TGTGCCAGTAGTATCGACGGAGATAACTATGGCTACACCTTC
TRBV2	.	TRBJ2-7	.	CASRPTNFGQYF	TGTGCCAGCAGGCCCACTAACTTCGGGCAGTACTTC
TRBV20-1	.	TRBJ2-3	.	CSARGFSQYF	TGCAGTGCTAGGGGTTTTTCGCAGTATTTT
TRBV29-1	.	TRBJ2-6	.	CSVVGTAAPGANVLTF	TGCAGCGTTGTTGGGACGGCGGCACCTGGGGCCAACGTCCTGACTTTC
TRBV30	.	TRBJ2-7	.	CAWTGTNIYEQYF	TGTGCCTGGACCGGGACAAATATTTACGAGCAGTACTTC
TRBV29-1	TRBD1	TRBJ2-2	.	CSARTGERNTGELFF	TGCAGCGCACGGACAGGGGAACGTAACACCGGGGAGCTGTTTTTT
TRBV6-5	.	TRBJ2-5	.	CASSYSHEETQYF	TGTGCCAGCAGTTACTCGCACGAAGAGACCCAGTACTTC
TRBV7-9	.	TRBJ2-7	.	CASRTAGFFGEQYF	TGTGCCAGCAGGACGGCGGGGTTCTTCGGCGAGCAGTACTTC
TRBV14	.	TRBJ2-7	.	CASSLGGSYEQYF	TGTGCCAGCAGCCTAGGTGGGTCCTACGAGCAGTACTTC
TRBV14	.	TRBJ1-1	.	CASSQTGLGAEAFF	TGTGCCAGCAGCCAAACGGGATTGGGGGCTGAAGCTTTCTTT
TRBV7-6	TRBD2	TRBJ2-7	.	CASSPGGHKDHEQYF	TGTGCCAGCAGCCCGGGGGGGCACAAGGACCACGAGCAGTACTTC